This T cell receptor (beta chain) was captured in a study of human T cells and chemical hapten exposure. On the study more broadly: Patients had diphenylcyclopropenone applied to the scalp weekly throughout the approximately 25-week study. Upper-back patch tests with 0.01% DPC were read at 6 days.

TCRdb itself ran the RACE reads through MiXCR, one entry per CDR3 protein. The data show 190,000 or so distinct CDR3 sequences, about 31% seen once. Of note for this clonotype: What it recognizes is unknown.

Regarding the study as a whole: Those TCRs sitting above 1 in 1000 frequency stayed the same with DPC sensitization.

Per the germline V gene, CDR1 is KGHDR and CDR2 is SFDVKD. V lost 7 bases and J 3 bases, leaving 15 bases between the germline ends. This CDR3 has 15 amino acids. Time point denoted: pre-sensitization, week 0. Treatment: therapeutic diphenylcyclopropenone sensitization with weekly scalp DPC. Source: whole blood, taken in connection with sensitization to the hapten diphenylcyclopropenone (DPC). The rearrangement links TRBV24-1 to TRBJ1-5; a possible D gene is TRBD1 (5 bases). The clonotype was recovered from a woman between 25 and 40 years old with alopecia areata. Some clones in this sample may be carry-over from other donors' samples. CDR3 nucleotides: TGTGCCACCAGCGAGAGTGGGGGAGACAATCAGCCCCAGCATTTT. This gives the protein CATSESGGDNQPQHF.